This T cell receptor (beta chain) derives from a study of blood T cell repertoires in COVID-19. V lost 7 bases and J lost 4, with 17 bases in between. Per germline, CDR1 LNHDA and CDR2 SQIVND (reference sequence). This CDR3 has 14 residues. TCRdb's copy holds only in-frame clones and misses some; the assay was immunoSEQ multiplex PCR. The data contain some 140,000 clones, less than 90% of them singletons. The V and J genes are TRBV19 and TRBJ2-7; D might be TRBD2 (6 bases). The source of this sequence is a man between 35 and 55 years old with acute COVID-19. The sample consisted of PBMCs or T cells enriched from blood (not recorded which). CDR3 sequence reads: CASKEGPGWYEQYF. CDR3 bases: TGTGCCAGTAAGGAGGGGCCAGGGTGGTACGAGCAGTACTTC.